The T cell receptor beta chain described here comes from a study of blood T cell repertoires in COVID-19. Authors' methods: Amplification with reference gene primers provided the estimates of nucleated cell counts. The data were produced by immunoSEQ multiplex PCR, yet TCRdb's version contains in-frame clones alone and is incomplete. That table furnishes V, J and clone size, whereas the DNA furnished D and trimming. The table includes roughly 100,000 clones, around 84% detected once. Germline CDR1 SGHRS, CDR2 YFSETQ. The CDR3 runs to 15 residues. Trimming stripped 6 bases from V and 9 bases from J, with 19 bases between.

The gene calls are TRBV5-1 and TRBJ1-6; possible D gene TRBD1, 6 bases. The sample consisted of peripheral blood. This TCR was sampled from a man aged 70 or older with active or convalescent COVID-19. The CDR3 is CASTLFAGAISPLHF. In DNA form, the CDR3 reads TGCGCCAGCACCCTTTTTGCAGGGGCCATTTCACCCCTCCACTTT.